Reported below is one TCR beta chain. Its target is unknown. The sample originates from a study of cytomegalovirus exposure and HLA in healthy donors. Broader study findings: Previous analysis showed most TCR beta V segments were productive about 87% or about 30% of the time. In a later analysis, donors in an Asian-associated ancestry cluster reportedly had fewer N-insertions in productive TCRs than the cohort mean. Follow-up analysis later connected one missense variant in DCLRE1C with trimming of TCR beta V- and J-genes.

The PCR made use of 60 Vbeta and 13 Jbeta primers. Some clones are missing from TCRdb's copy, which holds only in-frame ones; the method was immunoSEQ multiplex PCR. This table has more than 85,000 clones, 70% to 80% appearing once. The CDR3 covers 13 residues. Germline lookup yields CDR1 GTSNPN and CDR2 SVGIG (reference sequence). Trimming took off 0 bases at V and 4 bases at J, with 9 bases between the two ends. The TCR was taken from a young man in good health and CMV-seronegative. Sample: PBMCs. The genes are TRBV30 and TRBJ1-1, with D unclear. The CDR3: CAWSVHGLTEAFF. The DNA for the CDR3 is TGTGCCTGGAGTGTACATGGCCTCACTGAAGCTTTCTTT.